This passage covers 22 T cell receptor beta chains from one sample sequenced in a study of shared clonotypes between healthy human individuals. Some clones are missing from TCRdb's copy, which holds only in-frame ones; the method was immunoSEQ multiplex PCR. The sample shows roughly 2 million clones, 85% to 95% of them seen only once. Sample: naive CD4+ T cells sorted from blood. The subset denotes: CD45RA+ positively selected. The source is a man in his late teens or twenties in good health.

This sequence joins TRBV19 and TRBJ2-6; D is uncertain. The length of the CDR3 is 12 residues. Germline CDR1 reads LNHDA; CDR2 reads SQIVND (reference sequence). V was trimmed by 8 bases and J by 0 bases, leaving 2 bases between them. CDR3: CASLSGANVLTF. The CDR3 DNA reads TGTGCCAGTCTCTCTGGGGCCAACGTCCTGACTTTC.

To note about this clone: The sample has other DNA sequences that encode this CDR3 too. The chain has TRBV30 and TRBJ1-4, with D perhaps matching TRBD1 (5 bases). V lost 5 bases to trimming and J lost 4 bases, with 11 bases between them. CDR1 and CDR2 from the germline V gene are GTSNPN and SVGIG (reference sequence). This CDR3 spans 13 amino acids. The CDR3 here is CAWAGQSNEKLFF. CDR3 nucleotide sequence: TGTGCCTGGGCCGGACAAAGTAATGAAAAACTGTTTTTT.

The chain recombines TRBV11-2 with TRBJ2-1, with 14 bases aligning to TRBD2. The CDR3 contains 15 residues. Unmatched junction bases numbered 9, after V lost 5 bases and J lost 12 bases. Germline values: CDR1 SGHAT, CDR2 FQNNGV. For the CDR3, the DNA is TGTGCCAGCAGCGTGGGACTAGCGGGGGATCCTTTGCAGTTCTTC. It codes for CASSVGLAGDPLQFF.

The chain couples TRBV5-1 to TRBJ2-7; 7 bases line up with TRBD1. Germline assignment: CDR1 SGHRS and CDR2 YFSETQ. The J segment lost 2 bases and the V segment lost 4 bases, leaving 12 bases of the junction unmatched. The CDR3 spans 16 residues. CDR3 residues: CASSTTRDSGTYEQYF. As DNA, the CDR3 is TGCGCCAGCAGCACAACCCGGGACAGTGGAACCTACGAGCAGTACTTC. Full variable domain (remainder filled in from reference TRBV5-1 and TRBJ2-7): KAGVTQTPRYLIKTRGQQVTLSCSPISGHRSVSWYQQTPGQGLQFLFEYFSETQRNKGNFPGRFSGRQFSNSRSEMNVSTLELGDSALYLCASSTTRDSGTYEQYFGPGTRLTVT.

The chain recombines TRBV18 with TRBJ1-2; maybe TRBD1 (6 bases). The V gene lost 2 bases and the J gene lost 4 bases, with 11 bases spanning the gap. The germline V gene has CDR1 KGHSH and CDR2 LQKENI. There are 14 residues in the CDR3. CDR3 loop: CASSPNREGYGYTF. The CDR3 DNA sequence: TGTGCCAGCTCACCAAACAGGGAGGGCTATGGCTACACCTTC.

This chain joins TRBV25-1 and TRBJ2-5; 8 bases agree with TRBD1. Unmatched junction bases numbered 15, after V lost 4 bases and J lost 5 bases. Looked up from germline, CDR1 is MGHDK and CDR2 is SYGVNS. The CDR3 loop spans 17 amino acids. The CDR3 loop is CASSAGQGLGASETQYF. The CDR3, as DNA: TGTGCCAGCAGTGCCGGACAGGGTTTGGGGGCAAGTGAGACCCAGTACTTC.

In nucleotides, the CDR3 is TGTGCCAGCAGTGAACCTCAGGGGAAGAAGGAAAAACTGTTTTTT. Protein: CASSEPQGKKEKLFF. The chain uses TRBV25-1 and TRBJ1-4; D perhaps matches TRBD1 (6 bases). Germline-derived CDR1 and CDR2 are MGHDK and SYGVNS. V shed 2 bases and J shed 8 bases, with 15 bases lying between them. The CDR3 runs to 15 residues.

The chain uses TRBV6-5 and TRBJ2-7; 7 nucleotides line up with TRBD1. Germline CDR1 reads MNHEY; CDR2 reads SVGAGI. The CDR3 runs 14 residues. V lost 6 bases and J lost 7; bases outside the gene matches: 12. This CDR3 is CASRLATGLGEQYF. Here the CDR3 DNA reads TGTGCCAGCAGGCTCGCGACAGGGCTTGGGGAGCAGTACTTC.

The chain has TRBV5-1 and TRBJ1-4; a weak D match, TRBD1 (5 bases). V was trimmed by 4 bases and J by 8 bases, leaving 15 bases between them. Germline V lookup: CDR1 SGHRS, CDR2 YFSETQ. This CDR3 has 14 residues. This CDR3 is CASSPGTEGEKLFF. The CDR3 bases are TGCGCCAGCAGCCCTGGGACCGAGGGAGAAAAACTGTTTTTT.

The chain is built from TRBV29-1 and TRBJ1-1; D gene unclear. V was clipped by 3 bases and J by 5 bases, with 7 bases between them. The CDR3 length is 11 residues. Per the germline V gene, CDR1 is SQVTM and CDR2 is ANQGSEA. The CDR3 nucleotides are TGCAGCGTTGAGCCGGGGACTGAAGCTTTCTTT. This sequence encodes CSVEPGTEAFF.

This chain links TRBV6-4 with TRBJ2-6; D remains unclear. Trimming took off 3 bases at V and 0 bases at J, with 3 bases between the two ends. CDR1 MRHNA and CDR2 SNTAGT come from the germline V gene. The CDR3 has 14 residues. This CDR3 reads CASSEISGANVLTF. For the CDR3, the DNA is TGTGCCAGCAGTGAAATCTCTGGGGCCAACGTCCTGACTTTC.

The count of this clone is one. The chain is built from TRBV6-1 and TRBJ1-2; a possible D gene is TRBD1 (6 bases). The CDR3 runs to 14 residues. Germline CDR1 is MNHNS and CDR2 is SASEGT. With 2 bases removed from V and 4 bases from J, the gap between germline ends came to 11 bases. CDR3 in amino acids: CASSERRGGYGYTF. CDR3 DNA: TGTGCCAGCAGTGAACGCAGGGGAGGCTATGGCTACACCTTC.

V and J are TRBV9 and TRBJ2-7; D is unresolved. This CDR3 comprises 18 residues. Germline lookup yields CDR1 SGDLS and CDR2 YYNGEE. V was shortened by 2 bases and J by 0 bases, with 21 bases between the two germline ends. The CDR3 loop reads CASSVGLQGTTSSYEQYF. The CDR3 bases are TGTGCCAGCAGCGTGGGTCTTCAAGGCACAACGAGCTCCTACGAGCAGTACTTC.

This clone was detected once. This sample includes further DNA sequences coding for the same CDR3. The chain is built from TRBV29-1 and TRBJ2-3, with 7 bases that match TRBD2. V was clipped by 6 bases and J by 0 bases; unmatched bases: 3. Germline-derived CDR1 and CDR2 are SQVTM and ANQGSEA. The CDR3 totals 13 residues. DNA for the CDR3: TGCAGCGTGAGCGGGATTAGCACAGATACGCAGTATTTT. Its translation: CSVSGISTDTQYF.

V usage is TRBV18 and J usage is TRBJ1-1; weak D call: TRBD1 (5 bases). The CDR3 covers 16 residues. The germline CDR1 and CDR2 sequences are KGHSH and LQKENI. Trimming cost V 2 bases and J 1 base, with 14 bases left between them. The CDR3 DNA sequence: TGTGCCAGCTCACCAATGGGCCAGGGATCGAACACTGAAGCTTTCTTT. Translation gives CASSPMGQGSNTEAFF.

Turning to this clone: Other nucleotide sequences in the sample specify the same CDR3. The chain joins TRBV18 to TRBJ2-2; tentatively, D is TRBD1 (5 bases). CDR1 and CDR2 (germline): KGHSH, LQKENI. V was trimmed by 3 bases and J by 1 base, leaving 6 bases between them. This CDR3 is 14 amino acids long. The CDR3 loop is CASSPGRNTGELFF. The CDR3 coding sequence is TGTGCCAGCTCACCGGGGCGGAACACCGGGGAGCTGTTTTTT.

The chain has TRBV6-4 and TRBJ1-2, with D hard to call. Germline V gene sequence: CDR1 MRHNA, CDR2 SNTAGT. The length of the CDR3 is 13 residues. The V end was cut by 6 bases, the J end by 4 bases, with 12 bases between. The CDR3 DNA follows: TGTGCCAGCAGCCCCGTGGGTGGCTATGGCTACACCTTC. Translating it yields CASSPVGGYGYTF.

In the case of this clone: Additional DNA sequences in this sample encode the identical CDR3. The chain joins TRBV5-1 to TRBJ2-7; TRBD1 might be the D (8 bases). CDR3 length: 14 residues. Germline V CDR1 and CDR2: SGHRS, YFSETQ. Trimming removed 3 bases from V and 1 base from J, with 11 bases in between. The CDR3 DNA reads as TGCGCCAGCAGCTCACAGGGGGGGTCCTACGAGCAGTACTTC. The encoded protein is CASSSQGGSYEQYF.

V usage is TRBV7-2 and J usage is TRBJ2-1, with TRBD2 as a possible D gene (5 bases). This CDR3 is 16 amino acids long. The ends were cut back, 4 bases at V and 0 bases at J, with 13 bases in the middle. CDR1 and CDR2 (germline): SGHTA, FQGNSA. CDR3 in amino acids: CASSWSGSSSYNEQFF. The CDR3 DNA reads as TGTGCCAGCAGCTGGAGCGGTTCAAGCTCCTACAATGAGCAGTTCTTC.

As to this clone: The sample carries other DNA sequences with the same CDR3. The CDR3 region has the DNA TGTGCCTGGAGTGGACAAGGCTATGGCTACACCTTC. Its translation: CAWSGQGYGYTF. V gene TRBV30 combines with J gene TRBJ1-2; D is unresolved. CDR1 is GTSNPN, CDR2 SVGIG, per germline (reference sequence). Deletions cut 1 base from V and 4 bases from J, with 7 bases between. This CDR3 has 12 residues.

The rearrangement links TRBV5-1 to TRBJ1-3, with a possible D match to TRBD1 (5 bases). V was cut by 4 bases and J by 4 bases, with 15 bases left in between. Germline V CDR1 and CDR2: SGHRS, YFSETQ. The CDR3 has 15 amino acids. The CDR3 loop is CASSLDPGLGNTIYF. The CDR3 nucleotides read TGCGCCAGCAGCCTTGACCCGGGGCTCGGAAACACCATATATTTT.

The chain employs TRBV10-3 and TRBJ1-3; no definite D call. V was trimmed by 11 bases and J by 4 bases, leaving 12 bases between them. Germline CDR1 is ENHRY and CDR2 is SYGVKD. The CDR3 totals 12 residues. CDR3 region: CASQYPGNTIYF. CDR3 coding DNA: TGTGCCTCTCAGTACCCGGGAAACACCATATATTTT.